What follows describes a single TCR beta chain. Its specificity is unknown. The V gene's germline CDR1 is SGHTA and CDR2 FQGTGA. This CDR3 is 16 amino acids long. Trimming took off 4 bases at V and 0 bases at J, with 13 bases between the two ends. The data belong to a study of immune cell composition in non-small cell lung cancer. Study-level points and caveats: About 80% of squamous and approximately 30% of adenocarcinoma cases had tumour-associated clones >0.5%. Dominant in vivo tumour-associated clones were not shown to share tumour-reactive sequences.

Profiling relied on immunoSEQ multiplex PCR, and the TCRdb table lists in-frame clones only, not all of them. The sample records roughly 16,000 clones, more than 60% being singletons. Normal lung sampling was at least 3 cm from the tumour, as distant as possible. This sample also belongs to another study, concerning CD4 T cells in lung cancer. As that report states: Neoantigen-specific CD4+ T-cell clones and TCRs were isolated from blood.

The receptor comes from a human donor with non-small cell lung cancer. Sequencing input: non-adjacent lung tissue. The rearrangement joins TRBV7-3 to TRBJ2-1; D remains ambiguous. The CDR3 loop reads CASSSQDGFSYNEQFF. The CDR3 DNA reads TGTGCCAGCAGCTCCCAGGACGGGTTCTCCTACAATGAGCAGTTCTTC. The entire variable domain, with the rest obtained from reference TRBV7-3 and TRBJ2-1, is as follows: GAGVSQTPSNKVTEKGKYVELRCDPISGHTALYWYRQSLGQGPEFLIYFQGTGAADDSGLPNDRFFAVRPEGSVSTLKIQRTERGDSAVYLCASSSQDGFSYNEQFFGPGTRLTVL.